Reported below is one TCR beta chain. The data belong to a study of identical twins. Through template switching, a universal primer site was introduced, and the cDNA contained unique molecular identifiers. MiXCR, applied by TCRdb to the 5' RACE reads, yields one record per CDR3 protein. The sample includes 1.5 million to 2 million distinct CDR3 sequences, 32% of them seen just once. The CDR3 spans 11 residues. The V end lost 8 bases, the J end lost 8 bases, and 12 bases lay between the germline ends. CDR1 and CDR2 (germline): MNHNS, SASEGT. All donors comprised healthy Caucasians. The clonotype comes from a newborn girl in good health. The sample comprised cord blood. The chain is built from TRBV6-1 and TRBJ1-1; D is undetermined. CDR3 in amino acids: CASGRSREAFF. The CDR3 nucleotides are TGTGCCAGCGGTCGGTCTAGGGAAGCTTTCTTT.